These 18 T cell receptor beta chains came from one sample sequenced in a study of cytomegalovirus exposure and HLA in healthy donors. 60 Vbeta and 13 Jbeta primers were used in PCR. Repertoires were generated with immunoSEQ multiplex PCR, while TCRdb's copy carries only in-frame clones and drops some. This table lists about 160,000 clones. Source material: PBMCs. These receptors all stem from a woman in her forties or fifties in good health and CMV-seronegative.

The chain is built from TRBV7-3 and TRBJ2-7; D might be TRBD2 (6 bases). The CDR3 length is 16 residues. The germline V gene has CDR1 SGHTA and CDR2 FQGTGA. The ends were cut back, 3 bases at V and 1 base at J, with 16 bases in the middle. CDR3 DNA sequence: TGTGCCAGCAGCTTCGAGGGAACTAGCAAATCCTACGAGCAGTACTTC. Its translation is CASSFEGTSKSYEQYF.

The chain recombines TRBV7-6 with TRBJ2-3; the match to TRBD1 covers 9 bases. Germline CDR1 is SGHVS and CDR2 is FNYEAQ. With 9 bases clipped from V and 2 bases from J, the junction kept 12 bases outside the gene matches. CDR3 length: 16 residues. This CDR3 is CASHRSRDRDTDTQYF. In nucleotides, the CDR3 is TGTGCCAGTCATCGTAGTCGGGACAGGGACACAGATACGCAGTATTTT. Full variable domain (missing parts from reference TRBV7-6 and TRBJ2-3): GAGVSQSPRYKVTKRGQDVALRCDPISGHVSLYWYRQALGQGPEFLTYFNYEAQQDKSGLPNDRFSAERPEGSISTLTIQRTEQRDSAMYRCASHRSRDRDTDTQYFGPGTRLTVL.

This chain joins TRBV30 and TRBJ2-1; 11 nucleotides match TRBD1. V was pared by 2 bases and J by 3 bases, with 6 bases of the junction left unmatched. Germline-derived CDR1 and CDR2 are GTSNPN and SVGIG (reference sequence). The CDR3 is 16 amino acids. The CDR3 bases are TGTGCCTGGAGTCTTGGACAGGGGGCAATCTACAATGAGCAGTTCTTC. Protein: CAWSLGQGAIYNEQFF.

The V gene is TRBV7-9, the J gene TRBJ1-2; a possible D gene is TRBD1 (5 bases). CDR1 and CDR2 from the germline V gene are SEHNR and FQNEAQ (reference sequence). Between the trimmed V and J ends, which lost 2 bases and 8 bases, there was a span of 15 bases. This CDR3 is 14 amino acids long. The CDR3 coding sequence is TGTGCCAGCAGCTTAACCGGGGGGGTCCCGGGCTACACCTTC. This gives the protein CASSLTGGVPGYTF. The whole variable domain, remainder taken from reference TRBV7-9 and TRBJ1-2, is DTGVSQNPRHKITKRGQNVTFRCDPISEHNRLYWYRQTLGQGPEFLTYFQNEAQLEKSRLLSDRFSAERPKGSFSTLEIQRTEQGDSAMYLCASSLTGGVPGYTFGSGTRLTVV.

CDR3 sequence (DNA): TGTGCCTGGAGTGCCTCGGGACACCCCTACGAGCAGTACTTC. As protein: CAWSASGHPYEQYF. The gene calls are TRBV30 and TRBJ2-7; D is possibly TRBD1 (6 bases). The CDR3 is made up of 14 amino acids. In germline, CDR1 is GTSNPN, CDR2 SVGIG (reference sequence). Trimming left V 1 base short and J 2 bases short, with 12 bases between.

The genes are TRBV7-9 and TRBJ1-4; 9 nucleotides align to TRBD1. The ends lost 5 bases at V and 2 bases at J; junction bases unmatched: 3. The CDR3 loop spans 15 amino acids. Germline V lookup: CDR1 SEHNR, CDR2 FQNEAQ (reference sequence). The CDR3 region has the DNA TGTGCCAGCAGCCGTGGACAGGGGACTAATGAAAAACTGTTTTTT. Its translation is CASSRGQGTNEKLFF. Complete variable domain (other parts from reference TRBV7-9 and TRBJ1-4): DTGVSQNPRHKITKRGQNVTFRCDPISEHNRLYWYRQTLGQGPEFLTYFQNEAQLEKSRLLSDRFSAERPKGSFSTLEIQRTEQGDSAMYLCASSRGQGTNEKLFFGSGTQLSVL.

CDR3 coding DNA: TGTGCCAGCAGCTCCGGATCAGGGGGGACTACTGAAGCTTTCTTT. The encoded protein is CASSSGSGGTTEAFF. This chain links TRBV7-9 with TRBJ1-1; 7 bases align to TRBD1. The V segment lost 4 bases and the J segment 5 bases; nucleotides outside the gene matches: 10. CDR3 size: 15 residues. Germline CDR1 and CDR2: SEHNR and FQNEAQ (reference sequence).

J is TRBJ1-3 and V is TRBV6-5, with D tentatively TRBD1 (6 bases). V lost 6 bases and J lost 1, with 13 bases in between. Germline V gene sequence: CDR1 MNHEY, CDR2 SVGAGI. The CDR3 loop spans 15 amino acids. CDR3 bases: TGTGCCAGCAGCGATACAGGGTTATCTGGAAACACCATATATTTT. Amino acids: CASSDTGLSGNTIYF.

J is TRBJ1-2 and V is TRBV7-2, with TRBD1 matching over 10 bases. The length of the CDR3 is 15 residues. The junction had 10 bases not matched to a gene; V was cut back by 5 bases and J by 7 bases. CDR1 and CDR2 (germline): SGHTA, FQGNSA. The CDR3 DNA reads TGTGCCAGCAGCGAATGGGACAGGGGAGTCGGTGGCTACACCTTC. Its protein is CASSEWDRGVGGYTF.

This chain connects TRBV4-3 to TRBJ1-3, with 7 bases fitting TRBD1. The CDR3 covers 17 residues. V was pared by 3 bases and J by 0 bases, with 8 bases of the junction left unmatched. Germline V lookup: CDR1 LGHNA, CDR2 YSLEER. The CDR3 spells CASSQYGGQLSGNTIYF. DNA for the CDR3: TGCGCCAGCAGCCAGTACGGGGGACAGCTCTCTGGAAACACCATATATTTT.

This chain connects TRBV30 to TRBJ2-7; possible D gene TRBD1, 5 bases. The CDR3 runs to 13 residues. The V end lost 0 bases, the J end lost 2 bases, and 8 bases lay between the germline ends. The V gene's germline CDR1 is GTSNPN and CDR2 SVGIG (reference sequence). CDR3 loop: CAWSVRGAYEQYF. CDR3 DNA sequence: TGTGCCTGGAGTGTAAGGGGTGCCTACGAGCAGTACTTC. The entire variable domain, with the rest obtained from reference TRBV30 and TRBJ2-7, is as follows: SQTIHQWPATLVQPVGSPLSLECTVEGTSNPNLYWYRQAAGRGLQLLFYSVGIGQISSEVPQNLSASRPQDRQFILSSKKLLLSDSGFYLCAWSVRGAYEQYFGPGTRLTVT.

The chain joins TRBV7-2 to TRBJ1-5; D uncertain. The CDR3 totals 14 residues. V was clipped by 1 base and J by 1 base, with 5 bases between them. Germline V lookup: CDR1 SGHTA, CDR2 FQGNSA. Here the CDR3 reads CASSLGRSNQPQHF. The CDR3 nucleotides read TGTGCCAGCAGCTTAGGCCGGAGCAATCAGCCCCAGCATTTT.

The rearrangement joins TRBV30 to TRBJ1-2; TRBD1 matches at 7 bases. J gave up 1 base and V 0 bases, and 2 bases lay outside the gene matches. Germline V gives CDR1 GTSNPN, CDR2 SVGIG (reference sequence). This CDR3 has 14 amino acids. The DNA of the CDR3 is TGTGCCTGGAGTGTATGGGACAGTAACTATGGCTACACCTTC. Its protein is CAWSVWDSNYGYTF.

The chain links TRBV28 to TRBJ1-6; the D gene is possibly TRBD1 (5 bases). The germline V gene has CDR1 MDHEN and CDR2 SYDVKM. The CDR3 is 15 amino acids. The V end was cut by 8 bases, the J end by 0 bases, with 11 bases between. The CDR3 reads CASPADSSYNSPLHF. Written as DNA, the CDR3 is TGTGCCAGCCCAGCTGACAGCTCCTATAATTCACCCCTCCACTTT.

The V and J genes are TRBV7-2 and TRBJ1-2; D remains unclear. In germline, CDR1 is SGHTA, CDR2 FQGNSA. This CDR3 comprises 11 residues. Between the trimmed V and J ends, which lost 4 bases and 4 bases, there was a span of 4 bases. As DNA, the CDR3 is TGTGCCAGCAGCTCCTCCTATGGCTACACCTTC. As protein: CASSSSYGYTF.

The V gene is TRBV6-5, the J gene TRBJ2-7; 8 bases are shared with TRBD2. CDR1 and CDR2 from the germline V gene are MNHEY and SVGAGI. V dropped 5 bases and J dropped 0; count of bases not matched to a gene: 6. CDR3 length: 15 amino acids. As DNA, the CDR3 is TGTGCCAGCAGTAAGGGACTAGGGGCCTCCTACGAGCAGTACTTC. Translated: CASSKGLGASYEQYF.

J is TRBJ2-7 and V is TRBV6-5; D call uncertain. CDR1 is MNHEY, CDR2 SVGAGI, per germline. V was shortened by 6 bases and J by 0 bases, with 15 bases between the two germline ends. The CDR3 spans 15 residues. The CDR3 loop is CASRYGVPSSYEQYF. The CDR3 DNA follows: TGTGCCAGCAGGTACGGAGTACCTAGCTCCTACGAGCAGTACTTC.

The chain is built from TRBV2 and TRBJ2-5; weak D call: TRBD1 (5 bases). The V gene lost 5 bases and the J gene lost 5 bases, with 12 bases spanning the gap. Germline CDR1 and CDR2: SNHLY and FYNNEI. This CDR3 is built from 13 residues. The CDR3 nucleotides read TGTGCCAGCAGTTCTCAGGGAAGGGAGACCCAGTACTTC. Its protein is CASSSQGRETQYF. The full variable domain, rest sourced from reference TRBV2 and TRBJ2-5, is EPEVTQTPSHQVTQMGQEVILRCVPISNHLYFYWYRQILGQKVEFLVSFYNNEISEKSEIFDDQFSVERPDGSNFTLKIRSTKLEDSAMYFCASSSQGRETQYFGPGTRLLVL.